This T cell receptor (beta chain) came from a study of post-analysis software for immune sequencing data. Overall study: Relapsing-remitting, secondary progressive and progressive-relapsing courses of multiple sclerosis were included. Findings of the study overall: Under the F measure, samples that were prepared in one batch clustered strongly together. People with multiple sclerosis had a significantly lower normalized Chao1 diversity than controls did. A handful of TRBV segments were significantly more frequent in patients than in controls. TRBV5-6, TRBV5-1 and TRBV20-1 were among these segments.

With 4 bases removed from V and 8 bases from J, the gap between germline ends came to 18 bases. This CDR3 is 15 amino acids long. CDR1 and CDR2 (germline): LNHNV, YYDKDF (reference sequence). TCR beta libraries were prepared from cDNA with unique molecular identifiers. Yield was some 500,000 cDNA molecules from around 1 to 10 million T cells. TCRdb redid the calling of the PCR reads with MiXCR, one entry per CDR3 protein. The sample lists 740,000 or so distinct CDR3 sequences, under 70% occurring once. With respect to this clonotype: Its antigen remains unknown.

The V gene is TRBV15, the J gene TRBJ2-1; no reliable D call. The material sequenced was blood. This clonotype was obtained from a girl aged 10-17 years with multiple sclerosis. CDR3 in amino acids: CATSNRVDFLDEQFF. The CDR3 nucleotides are TGTGCCACCAGCAACCGGGTGGATTTTCTCGATGAGCAGTTCTTC.